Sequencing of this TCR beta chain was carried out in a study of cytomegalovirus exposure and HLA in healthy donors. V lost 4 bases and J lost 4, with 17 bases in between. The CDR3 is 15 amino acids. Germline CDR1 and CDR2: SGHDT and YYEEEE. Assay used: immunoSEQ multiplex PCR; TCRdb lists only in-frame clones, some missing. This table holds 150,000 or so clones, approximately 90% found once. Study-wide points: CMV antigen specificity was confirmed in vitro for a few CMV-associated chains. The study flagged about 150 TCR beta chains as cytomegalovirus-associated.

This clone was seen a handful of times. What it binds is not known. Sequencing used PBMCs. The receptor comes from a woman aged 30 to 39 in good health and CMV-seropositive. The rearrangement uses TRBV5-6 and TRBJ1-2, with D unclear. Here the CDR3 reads CASSMGRLIVYGYTF. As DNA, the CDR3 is TGTGCCAGCAGCATGGGGAGGCTTATCGTCTATGGCTACACCTTC.